The present T cell receptor (beta chain) was sequenced within a study of blood T cell repertoires in COVID-19. Study-level information: Italy, Spain and the United States were the sources of the convalescent and acute COVID-19 samples. From T cells, B-cell-depleted T cells, or PBMCs came the material, which was cDNA or gDNA.

Profiling relied on immunoSEQ multiplex PCR, and the TCRdb table lists in-frame clones only, not all of them. The sample contains 250,000 or so clones, around 89% of which appear only once. The Seattle site enrolled patients during active infection and followed them longitudinally. The V and J ends lost 9 bases and 7 bases, in that order; junction bases with no gene match: 3. Per the germline V gene, CDR1 is LNHDA and CDR2 is SQIVND (reference sequence). The CDR3 has 12 residues. This clonotype was obtained from a woman aged 55-69 years with COVID-19, enrolled during active disease. The J gene is TRBJ1-2, the V gene TRBV19, with 12 bases fitting TRBD1. Sequenced input: peripheral blood. The DNA of the CDR3 is TGTGCCAGCGGGACAGGGGGCATTGGCTACACCTTC. Protein: CASGTGGIGYTF.